These T cell receptor beta chains were read from a single sample in a study of blood T cell repertoires in COVID-19. Only in-frame clones appear in the TCRdb table, and some are missing; sequencing was by immunoSEQ multiplex PCR. The data show about 52,000 clones, more than 70% seen once. The sample taken for sequencing was peripheral blood. All receptors derive from a woman of 80 years or more with acute or convalescent COVID-19. Both conserved end residues are part of each CDR3. Fields, in order: J gene, clone size, V gene, D gene, CDR3 DNA, CDR3 protein. D genes are given only for firm matches. The size field is filled for only some rows; it gives once, few, many or a size class.

TRBJ1-4 | once | TRBV2 | . | TGTGCCAGCAGGAGGAGAGTGACTAATGAAAAACTGTTTTTT | CASRRRVTNEKLFF
TRBJ1-3 | . | TRBV11-2 | . | TGTGCCAGCAGTCATACAGGGCTTGGAAACACCATATATTTT | CASSHTGLGNTIYF
TRBJ2-7 | . | TRBV6-4 | . | TGTGCCAGCAGTGACTCGTTGTGTTTCATTAGGATTGGGCATTACTACGAGCAGTACTTC | CASSDSLCFIRIGHYYEQYF
TRBJ1-1 | . | TRBV10-3 | TRBD1 | TGTGCCATCAGTCCGTCCTTCCTTGAGACAGGGGTCTTAAGGGGCACTGAAGCTTTCTTT | CAISPSFLETGVLRGTEAFF
TRBJ2-7 | . | TRBV5-4 | TRBD1 | TGTGCCAGCAGCTTGCAGGGGGCTCCCTACGAGCAGTACTTC | CASSLQGAPYEQYF
TRBJ1-6 | . | TRBV5-1 | . | TGCGCCAGCAGCTTGGTTGGGGGGAGGTACGGTAATTCACCCCTCCACTTT | CASSLVGGRYGNSPLHF
TRBJ2-2 | . | TRBV10-3 | TRBD2 | TGTGCCACCCTGACTAGCGGGAACACCGGGGAGCTGTTTTTT | CATLTSGNTGELFF
TRBJ2-1 | . | TRBV18 | TRBD2 | TGTGCCAGCTCACCAGGCGGGACTAGCGGAAACAATGAGCAGTTCTTC | CASSPGGTSGNNEQFF
TRBJ2-1 | . | TRBV9 | . | TGTGCCAGCAGCACTAGTCCAACGGGCCGCCCTGAGCAGTTCTTC | CASSTSPTGRPEQFF
TRBJ1-3 | . | TRBV6-6 | . | TGTGCCAGCAGTAACCGACAGCACTCTGGAAACACCATATATTTT | CASSNRQHSGNTIYF
TRBJ1-4 | . | TRBV10-3 | TRBD1 | TGTGCCATCAGTGAGTCAGGCAGGGGGCTTGAAAAACTGTTTTTT | CAISESGRGLEKLFF
TRBJ2-3 | once | TRBV2 | TRBD2 | TGTGCCAGCAGTGACGTAGCGGGGTTCACAGATACGCAGTATTTT | CASSDVAGFTDTQYF
TRBJ1-1 | . | TRBV21-1 | . | TGTGTCACGGGACAGAACACTGAAGCTTTCTTT | CVTGQNTEAFF
TRBJ1-3 | . | TRBV4-1 | . | TGCGCCAGCAGCCTAATACTCAGGGTACCTGGAAACACCATATATTTT | CASSLILRVPGNTIYF
TRBJ2-7 | few | TRBV28 | . | TGTGCCAGCAGTCCCCCCCTCGACGAGCAGTACTTC | CASSPPLDEQYF
TRBJ1-5 | . | TRBV6-6 | TRBD1 | TGTGCCAGCAATCCATCGCGCGGGCACAGGGGTATCCAGCCCCAGCATTTT | CASNPSRGHRGIQPQHF
TRBJ1-2 | . | TRBV28 | . | TGTGCCAGCAGTCCCCCCTCCTTCGGGGGGAACTATGGCTACACCTTC | CASSPPSFGGNYGYTF
TRBJ2-3 | . | TRBV10-1 | . | TGCGCCAGCAGTGAGTTTTGGGAGCGAGGTACAGATACGCAGTATTTT | CASSEFWERGTDTQYF
TRBJ1-3 | . | TRBV30 | . | TGTGCCTGGAGTGTACCGGGGGAAACCTCTGGAAACACCATATATTTT | CAWSVPGETSGNTIYF
TRBJ1-2 | . | TRBV29-1 | . | TGCAGCGTAAGCACAGGGCTTGGCTACACCTTC | CSVSTGLGYTF
TRBJ2-5 | . | TRBV7-8 | TRBD2 | TGTGCCAGCAGCTTAGGCGGGGGACTAGCAATTAAACAGTACTTC | CASSLGGGLAIKQYF
TRBJ1-2 | . | TRBV7-6 | . | TGTGCCAGCAGCTTAGAAGGTGGGGAGTTGGGCTATGGCTACACCTTC | CASSLEGGELGYGYTF